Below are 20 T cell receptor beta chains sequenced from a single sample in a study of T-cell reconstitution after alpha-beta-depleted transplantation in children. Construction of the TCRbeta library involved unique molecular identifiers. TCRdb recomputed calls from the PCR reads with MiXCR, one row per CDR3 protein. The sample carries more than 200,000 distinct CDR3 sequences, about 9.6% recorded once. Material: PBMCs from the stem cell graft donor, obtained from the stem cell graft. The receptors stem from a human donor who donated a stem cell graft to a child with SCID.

DNA of the CDR3: TGTGCCTTCTGTTTTATTCGGGACACGGGCGGATTTAGCAATCAGCCCCAGCATTTT. As protein: CAFCFIRDTGGFSNQPQHF. This sequence joins TRBV2 and TRBJ1-5, with D possibly matching TRBD1 (6 bases). Trimming shortened V by 11 bases and J by 0 bases, and 29 bases separated the two germline ends. Germline assignment: CDR1 SNHLY and CDR2 FYNNEI. The CDR3 loop spans 19 amino acids.

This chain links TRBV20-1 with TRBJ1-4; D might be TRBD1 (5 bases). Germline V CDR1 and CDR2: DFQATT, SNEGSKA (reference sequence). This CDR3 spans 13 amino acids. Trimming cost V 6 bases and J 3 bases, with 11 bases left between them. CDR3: CSAPGPSNEKLFF. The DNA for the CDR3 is TGCAGTGCGCCGGGACCCTCTAATGAAAAACTGTTTTTT.

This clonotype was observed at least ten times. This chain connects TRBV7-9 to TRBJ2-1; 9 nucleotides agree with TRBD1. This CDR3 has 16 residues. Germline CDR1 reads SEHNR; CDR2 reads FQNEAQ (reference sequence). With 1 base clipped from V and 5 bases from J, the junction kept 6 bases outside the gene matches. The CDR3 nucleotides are TGTGCCAGCAGCTTAGTATGGACAGGGGTCCACAATGAGCAGTTCTTC. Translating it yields CASSLVWTGVHNEQFF.

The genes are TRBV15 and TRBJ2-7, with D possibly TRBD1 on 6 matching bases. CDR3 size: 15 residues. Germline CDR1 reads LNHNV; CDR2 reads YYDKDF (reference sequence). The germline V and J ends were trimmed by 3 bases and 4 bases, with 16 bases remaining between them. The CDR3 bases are TGTGCCACCAGCAGCTACCGGGACACTTTATACGAGCAGTACTTC. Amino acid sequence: CATSSYRDTLYEQYF. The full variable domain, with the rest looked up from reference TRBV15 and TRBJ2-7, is DAMVIQNPRYQVTQFGKPVTLSCSQTLNHNVMYWYQQKSSQAPKLLFHYYDKDFNNEADTPDNFQSRRPNTSFCFLDIRSPGLGDTAMYLCATSSYRDTLYEQYFGPGTRLTVT.

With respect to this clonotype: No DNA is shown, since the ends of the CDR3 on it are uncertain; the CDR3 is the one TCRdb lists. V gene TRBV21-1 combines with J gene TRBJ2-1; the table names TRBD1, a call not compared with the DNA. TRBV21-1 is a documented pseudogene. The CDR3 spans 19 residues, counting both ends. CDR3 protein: CASSKEVGRGAGWWRKQFF.

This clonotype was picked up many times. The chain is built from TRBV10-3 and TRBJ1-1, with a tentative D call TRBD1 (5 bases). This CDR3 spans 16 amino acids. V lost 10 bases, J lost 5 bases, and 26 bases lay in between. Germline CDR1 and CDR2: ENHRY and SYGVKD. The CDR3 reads CATTKGEAPGGTEAFF. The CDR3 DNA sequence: TGTGCCACCACTAAAGGGGAGGCTCCCGGAGGAACTGAAGCTTTCTTT.

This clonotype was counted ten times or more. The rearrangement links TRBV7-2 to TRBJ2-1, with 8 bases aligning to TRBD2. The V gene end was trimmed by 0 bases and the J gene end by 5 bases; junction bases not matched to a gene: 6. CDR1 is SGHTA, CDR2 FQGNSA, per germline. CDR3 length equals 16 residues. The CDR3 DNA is TGTGCCAGCAGCTTAGCTCGGGGGGGAACACACAATGAGCAGTTCTTC. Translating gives CASSLARGGTHNEQFF.

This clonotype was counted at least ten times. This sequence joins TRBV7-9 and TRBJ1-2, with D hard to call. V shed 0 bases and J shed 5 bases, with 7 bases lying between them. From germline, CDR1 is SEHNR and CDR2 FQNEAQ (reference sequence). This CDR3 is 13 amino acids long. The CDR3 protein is CASSLAPLYGYTF. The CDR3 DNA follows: TGTGCCAGCAGCTTAGCCCCTCTGTATGGCTACACCTTC.

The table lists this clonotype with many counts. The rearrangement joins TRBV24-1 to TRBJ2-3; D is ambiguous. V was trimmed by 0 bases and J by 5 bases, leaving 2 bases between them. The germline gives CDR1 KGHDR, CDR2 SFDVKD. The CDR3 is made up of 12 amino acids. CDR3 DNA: TGTGCCACCAGTGATTTGGTAGATACGCAGTATTTT. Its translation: CATSDLVDTQYF.

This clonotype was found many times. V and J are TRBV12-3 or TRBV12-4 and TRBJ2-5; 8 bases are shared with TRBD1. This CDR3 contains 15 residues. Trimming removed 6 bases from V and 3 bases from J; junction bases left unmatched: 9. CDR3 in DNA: TGTGCCAGCAGCCCCACTTGGACAGGGAAAGAGACCCAGTACTTC. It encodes CASSPTWTGKETQYF.

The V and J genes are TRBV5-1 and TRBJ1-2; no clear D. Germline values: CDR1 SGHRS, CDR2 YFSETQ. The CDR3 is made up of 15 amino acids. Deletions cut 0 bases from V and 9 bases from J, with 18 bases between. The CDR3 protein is CASSLGGETGASYTF. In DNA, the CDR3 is TGCGCCAGCAGCTTGGGTGGCGAGACCGGTGCGAGCTACACCTTC.

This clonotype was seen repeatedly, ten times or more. In DNA form, the CDR3 reads TGTGCCAGCAGGGTAGGGGGCGTTAACACTGAAGCTTTCTTT. As protein: CASRVGGVNTEAFF. The chain combines TRBV7-9 with TRBJ1-1; TRBD1 matches 7 bases. J lost 2 bases, V lost 6 bases, and 6 bases had no gene match. This CDR3 has 14 amino acids. CDR1 and CDR2 (germline): SEHNR, FQNEAQ (reference sequence).

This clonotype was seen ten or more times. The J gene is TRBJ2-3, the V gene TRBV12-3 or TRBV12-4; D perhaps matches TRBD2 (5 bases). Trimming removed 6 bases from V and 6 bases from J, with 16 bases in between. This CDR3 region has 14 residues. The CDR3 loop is CASRFLAVSDTQYF. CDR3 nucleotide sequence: TGTGCCAGCAGGTTCCTAGCTGTGTCTGATACGCAGTATTTT.

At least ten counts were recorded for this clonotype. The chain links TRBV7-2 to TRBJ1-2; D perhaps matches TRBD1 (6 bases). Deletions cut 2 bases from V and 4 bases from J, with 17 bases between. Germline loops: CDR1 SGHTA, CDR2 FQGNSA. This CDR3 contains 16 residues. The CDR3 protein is CASSLLGGGRPYGYTF. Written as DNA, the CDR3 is TGTGCCAGCAGCTTATTGGGCGGGGGCCGACCCTATGGCTACACCTTC.

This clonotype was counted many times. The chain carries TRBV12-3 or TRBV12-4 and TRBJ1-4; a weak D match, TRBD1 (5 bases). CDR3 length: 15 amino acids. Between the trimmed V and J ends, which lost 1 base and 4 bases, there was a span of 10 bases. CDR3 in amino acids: CASSLVGRGNEKLFF. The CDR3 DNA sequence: TGTGCCAGCAGTTTAGTGGGGCGTGGTAATGAAAAACTGTTTTTT.

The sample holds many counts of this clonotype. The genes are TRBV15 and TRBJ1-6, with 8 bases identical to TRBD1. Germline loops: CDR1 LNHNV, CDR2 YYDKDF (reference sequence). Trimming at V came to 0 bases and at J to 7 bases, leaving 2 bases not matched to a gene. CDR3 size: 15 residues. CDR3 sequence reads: CATSRETGVNSPLHF. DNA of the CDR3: TGTGCCACCAGCAGAGAGACAGGGGTCAATTCACCCCTCCACTTT.

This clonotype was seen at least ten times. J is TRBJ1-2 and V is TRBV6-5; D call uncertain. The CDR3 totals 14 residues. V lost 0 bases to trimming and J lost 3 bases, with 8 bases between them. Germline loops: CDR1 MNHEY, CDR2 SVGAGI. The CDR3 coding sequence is TGTGCCAGCAGTTACTCGGCAGGTGACTATGGCTACACCTTC. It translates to CASSYSAGDYGYTF.

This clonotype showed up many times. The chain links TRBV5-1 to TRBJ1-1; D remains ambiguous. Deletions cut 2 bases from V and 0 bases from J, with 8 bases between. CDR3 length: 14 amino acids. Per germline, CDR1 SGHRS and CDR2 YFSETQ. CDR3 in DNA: TGCGCCAGCAGCTTCGGATTCCTGAACACTGAAGCTTTCTTT. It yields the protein CASSFGFLNTEAFF.

The CDR3 reads CASSPRRAQSSYNSPLHF. CDR3 in DNA: TGTGCCAGCAGCCCCCGGCGAGCCCAGAGCTCCTATAATTCACCCCTCCACTTT. The genes are TRBV9 and TRBJ1-6, with D uncertain. This CDR3 is 18 amino acids long. Trimming pared 4 bases from V and 0 bases from J, leaving 17 bases between. Germline CDR1 is SGDLS and CDR2 is YYNGEE. Together with reference TRBV9 and TRBJ1-6, the CDR3 gives the full variable domain: DSGVTQTPKHLITATGQRVTLRCSPRSGDLSVYWYQQSLDQGLQFLIQYYNGEERAKGNILERFSAQQFPDLHSELNLSSLELGDSALYFCASSPRRAQSSYNSPLHFGNGTRLTVT.

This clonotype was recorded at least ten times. DNA of the CDR3: TGTGCCAGCAGCCCAAGACAGGGGGAAAACTACGAGCAGTACTTC. It codes for CASSPRQGENYEQYF. The chain has TRBV7-8 and TRBJ2-7; TRBD1 aligns across 9 bases. CDR3 length equals 15 residues. The germline V gene encodes CDR1 SGHVS and CDR2 FQNEAQ. V shed 5 bases, J shed 3 bases, and the junction held 8 bases outside the gene matches.